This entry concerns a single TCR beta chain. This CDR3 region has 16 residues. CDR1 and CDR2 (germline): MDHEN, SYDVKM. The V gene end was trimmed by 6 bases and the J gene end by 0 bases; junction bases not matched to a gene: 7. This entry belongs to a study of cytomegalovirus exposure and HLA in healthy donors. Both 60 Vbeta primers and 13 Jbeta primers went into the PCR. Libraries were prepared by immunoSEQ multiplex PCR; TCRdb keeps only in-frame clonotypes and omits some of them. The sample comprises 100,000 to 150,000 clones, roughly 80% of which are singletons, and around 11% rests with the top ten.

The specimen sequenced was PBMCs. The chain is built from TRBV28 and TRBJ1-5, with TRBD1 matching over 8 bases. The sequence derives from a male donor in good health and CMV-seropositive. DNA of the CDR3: TGTGCCAGCAGGACGGAGGACAGGGTTAGCAATCAGCCCCAGCATTTT. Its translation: CASRTEDRVSNQPQHF.